One and the same sample provided the 3 T cell receptor beta chains below, sequenced in a study of cytomegalovirus exposure and HLA in healthy donors (dated by TCRdb to about 2017). The protocol used for the library was the immunoSEQ multiplex PCR assay. For the multiplex PCR, a mixture combining 60 forward primers for TCR Vbeta segments and 13 reverse primers for TCR Jbeta segments was used. TCRdb provides this immuneACCESS table in a form limited to in-frame rearrangements. Some clones are lacking; in checked studies, under half of them reflect an unresolved V gene, and why the rest are absent is not known. This sample lists under 200,000 clones; 60% to 80% were detected once. The ten largest clones capture roughly 3.6% of the sample. Input material: PBMCs. The receptors shown here come from a man aged 25-40 years in good health and CMV-seropositive.

This clone was recorded a few times. The rearrangement uses TRBV2 and TRBJ2-7; 7 nucleotides line up with TRBD1. V lost 4 bases, J lost 2 bases, and 5 bases stayed unmatched. The CDR3 has 14 amino acids. Germline V CDR1 and CDR2: SNHLY, FYNNEI. The CDR3 is CASSVQQGPYEQYF. CDR3 DNA: TGTGCCAGCAGTGTACAACAGGGGCCCTACGAGCAGTACTTC.

The chain recombines TRBV2 with TRBJ2-7; D possibly corresponds to TRBD2 (5 bases). Trimming took off 7 bases at V and 7 bases at J, with 11 bases between the two ends. The CDR3 has 11 residues. Germline CDR1 reads SNHLY; CDR2 reads FYNNEI. The CDR3 is CASKKGGEQYF. Written as DNA, the CDR3 is TGTGCCAGCAAGAAGGGCGGGGAGCAGTACTTC.

The rearrangement joins TRBV5-1 to TRBJ1-2; D call uncertain. V lost 0 bases, J lost 0 bases, and 15 bases lay in between. Germline V gene lookup returns CDR1 SGHRS and CDR2 YFSETQ. The CDR3 spans 17 residues. The CDR3 loop is CASSLAEEGPPNYGYTF. CDR3 nucleotides: TGCGCCAGCAGCTTGGCCGAGGAGGGCCCCCCTAACTATGGCTACACCTTC.